The next 14 T cell receptor beta chains were all read from a single sample in a study of early T cells in non-severe SARS-CoV-2 infection. From the 5' RACE reads, TCRdb called clonotypes with MiXCR, one entry per CDR3 protein. Of roughly 51,000 distinct CDR3 sequences in the sample, approximately 9.8% were seen once. The sequenced sample consisted of whole blood. Source of these receptors: an adult who was a healthcare worker with PCR-confirmed SARS-CoV-2 infection or an uninfected control (not recorded which).

The chain links TRBV6-2 or TRBV6-3 to TRBJ2-2; 13 nucleotides align to TRBD2. J gave up 5 bases and V 8 bases, and 5 bases lay outside the gene matches. Germline V gene sequence: CDR1 MNHEY, CDR2 SVGEGT. The CDR3 contains 15 residues. The CDR3 region is CASRWTSGSTGELFF. The CDR3 DNA follows: TGTGCCAGCCGCTGGACTAGCGGGAGTACCGGGGAGCTGTTTTTT.

This clonotype occurred many times. This sequence joins TRBV7-9 and TRBJ1-1, with 8 bases matching TRBD1. The CDR3 runs to 17 residues. V shed 6 bases and J 1 base; nucleotides not matched to a gene: 13. From germline, CDR1 is SEHNR and CDR2 FQNEAQ (reference sequence). The CDR3 protein is CASRVNPGTGTNTEAFF. CDR3 DNA: TGTGCCAGCAGGGTAAACCCCGGGACAGGCACGAACACTGAAGCTTTCTTT.

This clonotype was found a few times. This sequence joins TRBV5-1 and TRBJ2-7; 7 bases align to TRBD1. Per germline, CDR1 SGHRS and CDR2 YFSETQ. This CDR3 has 14 amino acids. The ends lost 2 bases at V and 3 bases at J; junction bases unmatched: 5. The CDR3 reads CASSLQGINYEQYF. The CDR3 DNA reads as TGCGCCAGCAGCTTACAGGGGATTAACTACGAGCAGTACTTC.

This clonotype was counted many times. This chain joins TRBV29-1 and TRBJ1-4, with 7 bases identical to TRBD1. Germline V gene sequence: CDR1 SQVTM, CDR2 ANQGSEA. With V trimmed by 7 bases and J by 5 bases, 10 bases remained unmatched. The CDR3 length is 14 residues. In nucleotides, the CDR3 is TGCAGCGCAACAGGGGATCGGGGCAATGAAAAACTGTTTTTT. Translated, it gives CSATGDRGNEKLFF.

Here the CDR3 reads CASSQDRQWGYQPQHF. CDR3 bases: TGTGCCAGCAGCCAAGATCGTCAATGGGGGTATCAGCCCCAGCATTTT. The chain uses TRBV4-2 and TRBJ1-5, with D maybe TRBD1 (5 bases). Per the germline V gene, CDR1 is LGHNA and CDR2 is YNFKEQ. The CDR3 covers 16 residues. Trimming left V 0 bases short and J 5 bases short, with 14 bases between.

V usage is TRBV27 and J usage is TRBJ2-7; 12 bases map to TRBD1. The V and J ends lost 5 bases and 4 bases, in that order; junction bases with no gene match: 6. This CDR3 spans 15 amino acids. Germline values: CDR1 MNHEY, CDR2 SMNVEV (reference sequence). CDR3 bases: TGTGCCAGCAGTATTTCGGGACAGGGGGCTTACGAGCAGTACTTC. Protein sequence: CASSISGQGAYEQYF.

There are many counts of this clonotype. V is TRBV9 and J is TRBJ2-6; no definite D call. V lost 4 bases to trimming and J lost 0 bases, with 20 bases between them. The germline gives CDR1 SGDLS, CDR2 YYNGEE. CDR3 length: 19 amino acids. In DNA, the CDR3 is TGTGCCAGCAGCTACCCCTTGGACCCCTATTTCTCTGGGGCCAACGTCCTGACTTTC. It translates to CASSYPLDPYFSGANVLTF.

This clonotype was seen only a few times. The rearrangement joins TRBV6-5 to TRBJ1-1; D remains ambiguous. Germline lookup yields CDR1 MNHEY and CDR2 SVGAGI. This CDR3 comprises 12 residues. V was cut by 6 bases and J by 2 bases, with 7 bases left in between. CDR3 protein: CASSTLNTEAFF. CDR3 coding DNA: TGTGCCAGCAGCACACTTAACACTGAAGCTTTCTTT.

The J gene is TRBJ1-3, the V gene TRBV9; D ambiguous. V was shortened by 4 bases and J by 0 bases, with 17 bases between the two germline ends. Germline CDR1 SGDLS, CDR2 YYNGEE. This CDR3 region has 17 residues. The CDR3, as DNA: TGTGCCAGCAGCACCGACCCGTTGCCCCCCTCTGGAAACACCATATATTTT. Protein sequence: CASSTDPLPPSGNTIYF.

The chain uses TRBV10-2 and TRBJ2-3, with D possibly TRBD2 on 6 matching bases. The CDR3 extends over 15 amino acids. Trimming took 1 base from V and 0 from J, leaving 8 bases between them. Germline V gene data show CDR1 as WSHSY and CDR2 as SAAADI. The CDR3 nucleotides read TGCGCCAGCAGTGAGTTTAGCGGAAGCACAGATACGCAGTATTTT. Amino acids: CASSEFSGSTDTQYF.

This clonotype was seen at least ten times. This chain links TRBV11-2 with TRBJ2-5; 9 bases are a match to TRBD2. From germline, CDR1 is SGHAT and CDR2 FQNNGV. This CDR3 is 18 amino acids long. V gave up 2 bases and J gave up 2 bases; unmatched junction bases: 12. The CDR3 reads CASSLSAGSGRRQETQYF. The CDR3 region has the DNA TGTGCCAGCAGCTTATCAGCGGGAAGCGGGAGGAGGCAAGAGACCCAGTACTTC.

There are many counts of this clonotype. The genes are TRBV29-1 and TRBJ1-1; a possible D gene is TRBD1 (5 bases). Germline CDR1 and CDR2: SQVTM and ANQGSEA. The V end was cut by 3 bases, the J end by 0 bases, with 11 bases between. The CDR3 loop spans 14 amino acids. CDR3 region: CSVEGVTMNTEAFF. DNA of the CDR3: TGCAGCGTTGAGGGGGTCACGATGAACACTGAAGCTTTCTTT.

This clonotype showed up many times. The chain uses TRBV7-6 and TRBJ2-1; 10 bases map to TRBD2. Unmatched junction bases numbered 7, after V lost 5 bases and J lost 3 bases. Per germline, CDR1 SGHVS and CDR2 FNYEAQ. The CDR3 length is 16 residues. The CDR3 spells CASSGLAGAVYNEQFF. The CDR3 nucleotides read TGTGCCAGCAGCGGGCTAGCGGGAGCCGTCTACAATGAGCAGTTCTTC.

CDR3 region: CASSIAGDTLYEQYF. The CDR3 DNA is TGTGCCAGTAGTATAGCGGGGGACACCTTATACGAGCAGTACTTC. The chain is built from TRBV19 and TRBJ2-7; possibly TRBD1 or TRBD2 for D (6 bases each). CDR1 LNHDA and CDR2 SQIVND come from the germline V gene (reference sequence). V was cut by 1 base and J by 4 bases, with 14 bases left in between. This CDR3 region has 15 residues.